These 15 T cell receptor beta chains came from one sample sequenced in a study of CD8+ T cells in alopecia areata. Treatment denoted: oral pan-JAK inhibitor, 5-10 mg twice daily. The sequencing template was cDNA reverse transcribed from extracted RNA. Only in-frame clones appear in the TCRdb table, and some are missing; sequencing was by immunoSEQ multiplex PCR. The sample contains about 250,000 clones, 60% of which appear only once. Sequencing was performed on CD4+ T cells sorted from blood, taken between weeks 51 and 52, from a patient treated with tofacitinib. Receptors originate from a human donor with alopecia areata.

This rearrangement joins TRBV5-1 to TRBJ2-5; D uncertain. Germline V gene lookup returns CDR1 SGHRS and CDR2 YFSETQ. The CDR3 length is 13 residues. V was cut by 4 bases and J by 5 bases, with 12 bases left in between. This CDR3 is CASSGSGFETQYF. Here the CDR3 DNA reads TGCGCCAGCAGCGGGTCCGGGTTCGAGACCCAGTACTTC.

The chain is built from TRBV2 and TRBJ1-1; D unclear. From germline, CDR1 is SNHLY and CDR2 FYNNEI. V was trimmed by 10 bases and J by 8 bases, leaving 14 bases between them. This CDR3 is 11 amino acids long. The CDR3 reads CAISRLVEAFF. The DNA of the CDR3 is TGTGCCATCTCCAGGCTGGTCGAAGCTTTCTTT.

The chain links TRBV9 to TRBJ2-1; D tentatively fits TRBD1 or TRBD2 (6 bases each). Trimming took 3 bases from V and 7 from J, leaving 14 bases between them. Germline CDR1 SGDLS, CDR2 YYNGEE. The CDR3 totals 14 residues. CDR3 protein: CASSESGARNEQFF. The DNA of the CDR3 is TGTGCCAGCAGCGAGTCGGGGGCCAGGAATGAGCAGTTCTTC.

The rearrangement links TRBV15 to TRBJ2-5, with 7 bases matching TRBD2. Per germline, CDR1 LNHNV and CDR2 YYDKDF (reference sequence). This CDR3 comprises 15 residues. V trimming: 1 base; J trimming: 3 bases; junction bases outside the gene matches: 5. The CDR3 is CATSRATSVEETQYF. In DNA form, the CDR3 reads TGTGCCACCAGCAGAGCTACTAGCGTTGAAGAGACCCAGTACTTC. The full variable domain, completed using reference TRBV15 and TRBJ2-5, is DAMVIQNPRYQVTQFGKPVTLSCSQTLNHNVMYWYQQKSSQAPKLLFHYYDKDFNNEADTPDNFQSRRPNTSFCFLDIRSPGLGDTAMYLCATSRATSVEETQYFGPGTRLLVL.

The sample holds many counts of this clone. CDR3 region: CASSQDAGGLHTGELFF. As DNA, the CDR3 is TGCGCCAGCAGCCAAGACGCGGGGGGGCTTCACACCGGGGAGCTGTTTTTT. This sequence joins TRBV4-3 and TRBJ2-2; TRBD2 matches 9 bases. Trimming cost V 0 bases and J 3 bases; bases outside gene matches: 5. The CDR3 runs to 17 residues. Germline assignment: CDR1 LGHNA and CDR2 YSLEER.

Only a few counts were recorded for this clone. The chain carries TRBV2 and TRBJ1-6; the match to TRBD1 covers 7 bases. J was trimmed by 9 bases and V by 4 bases; bases with no gene match: 6. CDR3 length: 14 residues. Germline CDR1 and CDR2: SNHLY and FYNNEI. This chain's CDR3 is CASSGQGESSPLHF. CDR3 nucleotides: TGTGCCAGCAGTGGACAGGGTGAAAGTTCACCCCTCCACTTT. The entire variable domain, with the rest obtained from reference TRBV2 and TRBJ1-6, is as follows: EPEVTQTPSHQVTQMGQEVILRCVPISNHLYFYWYRQILGQKVEFLVSFYNNEISEKSEIFDDQFSVERPDGSNFTLKIRSTKLEDSAMYFCASSGQGESSPLHFGNGTRLTVT.

This sequence joins TRBV6-5 and TRBJ1-5; D is ambiguous. CDR1 MNHEY and CDR2 SVGAGI come from the germline V gene. Deletions cut 6 bases from V and 2 bases from J, with 8 bases between. The CDR3 is 13 amino acids. The chain's CDR3 is CASRMDGNQPQHF. CDR3 DNA sequence: TGTGCCAGCAGGATGGACGGCAATCAGCCCCAGCATTTT.

This rearrangement joins TRBV30 to TRBJ2-7; D is unresolved. Germline V gene lookup returns CDR1 GTSNPN and CDR2 SVGIG (reference sequence). Trimming pared 3 bases from V and 2 bases from J, leaving 8 bases between. The CDR3 length is 12 residues. In nucleotides, the CDR3 is TGTGCCTGGAGGGGGATCGCCTACGAGCAGTACTTC. It codes for CAWRGIAYEQYF.

This clone was counted a few times. The V call is TRBV29-1, the J call TRBJ2-6, with D unclear. Germline V lookup: CDR1 SQVTM, CDR2 ANQGSEA. The CDR3 is made up of 14 amino acids. V lost 6 bases and J lost 0, with 9 bases in between. The CDR3: CSVADISGANVLTF. In DNA form, the CDR3 reads TGCAGCGTCGCCGACATCTCTGGGGCCAACGTCCTGACTTTC.

The chain uses TRBV29-1 and TRBJ2-5; D uncertain. Germline V gene sequence: CDR1 SQVTM, CDR2 ANQGSEA. The CDR3 totals 17 residues. Trimming pared 0 bases from V and 0 bases from J, leaving 17 bases between. The CDR3 coding sequence is TGCAGCGTTGAAGATCGTCATTCGACATGGTACCAAGAGACCCAGTACTTC. Translating gives CSVEDRHSTWYQETQYF.

J is TRBJ2-7 and V is TRBV6-1; D remains ambiguous. Trimming cost V 0 bases and J 3 bases, with 12 bases left between them. This CDR3 contains 15 residues. Germline V gene data show CDR1 as MNHNS and CDR2 as SASEGT. The CDR3 is CASSEALLGYYEQYF. As DNA, the CDR3 is TGTGCCAGCAGTGAAGCGCTGTTAGGTTACTACGAGCAGTACTTC.

The rearrangement joins TRBV30 to TRBJ1-1; possible D gene TRBD1, 5 bases. The CDR3 is 14 amino acids. The germline CDR1 and CDR2 sequences are GTSNPN and SVGIG (reference sequence). V was shortened by 0 bases and J by 5 bases, with 13 bases between the two germline ends. CDR3 sequence (DNA): TGTGCCTGGAGTGTACAGGTAAGAGGAACTGAAGCTTTCTTT. Translation gives CAWSVQVRGTEAFF.

The J gene is TRBJ1-1, the V gene TRBV29-1; D gene uncertain. Germline CDR1 SQVTM, CDR2 ANQGSEA. The length of the CDR3 is 11 residues. Trimming shortened V by 7 bases and J by 1 base, and 7 bases separated the two germline ends. CDR3 sequence: CSGEENTEAFF. The CDR3 bases are TGCAGCGGGGAGGAGAACACTGAAGCTTTCTTT.

This clone was counted a few times. This chain joins TRBV19 and TRBJ1-2; D unresolved. V was pared by 9 bases and J by 6 bases, with 23 bases between. Germline V gene data show CDR1 as LNHDA and CDR2 as SQIVND (reference sequence). The CDR3 totals 15 residues. In nucleotides, the CDR3 is TGTGCCAGCGTCAGCAGCGCGACCATCCGGGATGGCTACACCTTC. This translates into CASVSSATIRDGYTF.

This clone was detected only a few times. CDR3 protein: CASSSRQGNEQFF. CDR3 nucleotides: TGTGCCAGCAGTAGCCGACAGGGGAATGAGCAGTTCTTC. This chain links TRBV2 with TRBJ2-1; 8 nucleotides line up with TRBD1. The CDR3 is made up of 13 amino acids. The ends lost 5 bases at V and 7 bases at J; junction bases unmatched: 4. Germline lookup yields CDR1 SNHLY and CDR2 FYNNEI.